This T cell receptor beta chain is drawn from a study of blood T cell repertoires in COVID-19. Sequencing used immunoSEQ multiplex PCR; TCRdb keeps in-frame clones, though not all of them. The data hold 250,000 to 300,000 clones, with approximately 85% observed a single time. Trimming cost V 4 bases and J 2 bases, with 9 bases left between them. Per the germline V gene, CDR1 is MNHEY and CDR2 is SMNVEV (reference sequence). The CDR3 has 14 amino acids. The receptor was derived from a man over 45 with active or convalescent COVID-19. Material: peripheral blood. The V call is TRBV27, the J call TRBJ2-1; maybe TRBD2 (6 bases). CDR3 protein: CASSSSVAYNEQFF. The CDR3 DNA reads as TGTGCCAGCAGTTCTAGCGTGGCCTACAATGAGCAGTTCTTC.